This entry lists 5 T cell receptor beta chains sequenced from one sample in a study of blood T cell repertoires in COVID-19. The data were produced by immunoSEQ multiplex PCR, yet TCRdb's version contains in-frame clones alone and is incomplete. Of over 200,000 clones in the sample, approximately 83% were seen once. Sequences were obtained from peripheral blood. The receptor set was obtained from a middle-aged woman with active or convalescent COVID-19.

The chain has TRBV7-9 and TRBJ2-1; TRBD2 is a possible D gene (6 bases). Germline lookup yields CDR1 SEHNR and CDR2 FQNEAQ (reference sequence). The CDR3 spans 15 residues. Trimming cost V 3 bases and J 5 bases, with 14 bases left between them. The CDR3 DNA reads as TGTGCCAGCAGCTTGAGTGGGAGCGGGCACAATGAGCAGTTCTTC. Translation gives CASSLSGSGHNEQFF.

The genes are TRBV6-4 and TRBJ2-1; no definite D call. This CDR3 has 15 amino acids. Trimming removed 6 bases at V and 0 bases at J, with 12 bases between. Germline V gene data show CDR1 as MRHNA and CDR2 as SNTAGT. CDR3 DNA: TGTGCCAGCAGCGCAGAGGCCTTCTCCTACAATGAGCAGTTCTTC. It codes for CASSAEAFSYNEQFF.

The rearrangement uses TRBV7-9 and TRBJ2-7, with TRBD2 matching over 8 bases. Trimming at V came to 2 bases and at J to 3 bases, leaving 6 bases not matched to a gene. The CDR3 has 15 residues. Germline CDR1 is SEHNR and CDR2 is FQNEAQ (reference sequence). The CDR3 coding sequence is TGTGCCAGCAGCTTATCTGGCGGGAGGCTCTACGAGCAGTACTTC. This codes for CASSLSGGRLYEQYF.

The rearrangement joins TRBV3-1 (or the pseudogene TRBV3-2) to TRBJ1-1; no firm D call. The V gene's germline CDR1 is LGHDT and CDR2 YNNKEL (reference sequence). Trimming stripped 0 bases from V and 4 bases from J, with 6 bases between. The CDR3 runs 13 residues. CDR3 nucleotides: TGTGCCAGCAGCCAAGAAGCCCGCACTGAAGCTTTCTTT. Protein sequence: CASSQEARTEAFF.

The rearrangement uses TRBV5-4 and TRBJ2-6; possible D gene TRBD2, 5 bases. Germline CDR1 is SGHNT and CDR2 is YYREEE (reference sequence). There are 19 residues in the CDR3. Between the trimmed V and J ends, which lost 4 bases and 1 base, there was a span of 21 bases. CDR3 region: CASSDPSRGRVSGANVLTF. DNA of the CDR3: TGTGCCAGCAGCGACCCAAGTCGGGGAAGGGTTTCTGGGGCCAACGTCCTGACTTTC. Supplemented by reference TRBV5-4 and TRBJ2-6, the full variable domain reads ETGVTQSPTHLIKTRGQQVTLRCSSQSGHNTVSWYQQALGQGPQFIFQYYREEENGRGNFPPRFSGLQFPNYSSELNVNALELDDSALYLCASSDPSRGRVSGANVLTFGAGSRLTVL.